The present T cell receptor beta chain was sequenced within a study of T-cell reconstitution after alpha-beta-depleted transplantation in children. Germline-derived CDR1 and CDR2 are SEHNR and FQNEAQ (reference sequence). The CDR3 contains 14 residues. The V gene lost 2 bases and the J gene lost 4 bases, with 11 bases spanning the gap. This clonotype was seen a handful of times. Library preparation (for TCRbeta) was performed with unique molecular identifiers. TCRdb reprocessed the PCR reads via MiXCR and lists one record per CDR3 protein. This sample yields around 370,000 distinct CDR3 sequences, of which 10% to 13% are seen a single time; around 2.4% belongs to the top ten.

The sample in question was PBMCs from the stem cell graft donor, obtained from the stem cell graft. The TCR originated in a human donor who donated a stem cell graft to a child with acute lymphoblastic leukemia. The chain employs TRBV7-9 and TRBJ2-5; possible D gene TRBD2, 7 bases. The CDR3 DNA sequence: TGTGCCAGCAGCTTACTAGGGGGGGCAGAGACCCAGTACTTC. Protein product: CASSLLGGAETQYF.